This T cell receptor (beta chain) appears in the sequencing data of a study of blood T cell repertoires in COVID-19. Study-wide background: The study drew acute and convalescent COVID-19 samples from the United States, Italy and Spain. Sources were T cells, B-cell-depleted T cells, or PBMCs; the material itself was cDNA or gDNA.

As processed by the authors: Reference gene primer amplification yielded estimated nucleated cell counts. TCRdb's table, derived via immunoSEQ multiplex PCR, lists solely in-frame clones and lacks some. From that table come the V and J calls and clone size; the DNA was used to work out D and trimming. The data show around 170,000 clones, about 86% seen once. Germline-derived CDR1 and CDR2 are MNHEY and SMNVEV (reference sequence). V was clipped by 0 bases and J by 10 bases; unmatched bases: 15. The CDR3 is 18 amino acids. Sequenced sample: peripheral blood. V and J are TRBV27 and TRBJ2-1, with TRBD2 matching 10 bases. The receptor was derived from a middle-aged man with active or convalescent COVID-19. This CDR3 reads CASSLSGRGSGRIYEQFF. CDR3 DNA sequence: TGTGCCAGCAGTTTATCGGGGCGGGGTAGCGGGAGGATCTACGAGCAGTTCTTC.